The clone carrying this T cell receptor (beta chain) has a count of ten or more. These data belong to a study of T cells in Graves' hyperthyroidism and ophthalmopathy. Study overall: Peripheral blood was obtained at initial diagnosis, preceding any treatment.

Amplified regions were TCR beta CDR3 sequences from RNA transcripts. The primer set for the first-round RT-PCR of the TCR CDR3 was HTBI. TCRdb itself ran the multiplex PCR reads through MiXCR, one entry per CDR3 protein. Here the sample spans nearly 600,000 distinct CDR3 sequences, approximately 13% being singletons. Sequences were obtained from blood. The clonotype was recovered from a woman in her twenties or thirties with Graves' hyperthyroidism that later progressed to Graves' ophthalmopathy.

CDR3 DNA: TGTGCCTGGAGTGTGGCAGCGCAAGAGACCCAGTACTTC. This translates into CAWSVAAQETQYF. The J gene is TRBJ2-5, the V gene TRBV30; D is unresolved. Germline loops: CDR1 GTSNPN, CDR2 SVGIG (reference sequence). There are 13 residues in the CDR3. V shed 0 bases and J shed 2 bases, with 7 bases lying between them.